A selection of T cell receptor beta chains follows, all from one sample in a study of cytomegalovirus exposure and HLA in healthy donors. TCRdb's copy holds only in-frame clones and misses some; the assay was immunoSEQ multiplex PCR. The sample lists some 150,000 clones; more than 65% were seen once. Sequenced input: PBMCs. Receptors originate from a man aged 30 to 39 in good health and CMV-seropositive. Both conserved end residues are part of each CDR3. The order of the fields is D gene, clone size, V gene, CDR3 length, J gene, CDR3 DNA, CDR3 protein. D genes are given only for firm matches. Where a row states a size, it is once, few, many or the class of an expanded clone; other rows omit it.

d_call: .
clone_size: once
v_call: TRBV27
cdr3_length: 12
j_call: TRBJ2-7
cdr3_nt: TGTGCCAGCCGGGACTTTCACTACGAGCAGTACTTC
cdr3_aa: CASRDFHYEQYF

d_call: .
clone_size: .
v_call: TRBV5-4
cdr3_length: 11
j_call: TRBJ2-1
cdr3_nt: TGTGCCAGCAGCCCAGGGGCTGAGCAGTTCTTC
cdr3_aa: CASSPGAEQFF

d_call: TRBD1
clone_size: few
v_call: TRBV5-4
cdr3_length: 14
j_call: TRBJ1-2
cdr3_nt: TGTGCCAGCAGCCCACCCGGGACAGGGTATGGCTACACCTTC
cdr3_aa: CASSPPGTGYGYTF

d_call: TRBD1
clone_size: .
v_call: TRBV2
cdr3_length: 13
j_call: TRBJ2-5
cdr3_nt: TGTGCCAGCAGAGACAGGGTCCAAGAGACCCAGTACTTC
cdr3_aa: CASRDRVQETQYF

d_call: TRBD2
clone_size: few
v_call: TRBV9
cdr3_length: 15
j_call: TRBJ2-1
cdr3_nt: TGTGCCAGCAGCTCACCCGGGACTAGCGGGGGGAAGCAGTTCTTC
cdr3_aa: CASSSPGTSGGKQFF

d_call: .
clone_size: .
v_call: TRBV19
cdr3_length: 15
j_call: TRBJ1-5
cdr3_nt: TGTGCCAGTACCATGACGCCCAGGAGCAATCAGCCCCAGCATTTT
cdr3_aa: CASTMTPRSNQPQHF

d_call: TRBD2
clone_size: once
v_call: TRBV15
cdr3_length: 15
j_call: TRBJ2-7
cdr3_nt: TGTGCCACCAGCAGCCCCGGGACTAGCAGTTTCGAGCAGTACTTC
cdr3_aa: CATSSPGTSSFEQYF

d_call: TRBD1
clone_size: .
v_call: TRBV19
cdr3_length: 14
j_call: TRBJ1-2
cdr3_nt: TGTGCCAGTAGTTCCAACAGGGGTCCTTATGGCTACACCTTC
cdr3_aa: CASSSNRGPYGYTF

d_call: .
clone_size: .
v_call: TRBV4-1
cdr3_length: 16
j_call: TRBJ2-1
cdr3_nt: TGCGCCAGCAGCCCGTCAGCCGAGCGCCCTTACAATGAGCAGTTCTTC
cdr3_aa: CASSPSAERPYNEQFF

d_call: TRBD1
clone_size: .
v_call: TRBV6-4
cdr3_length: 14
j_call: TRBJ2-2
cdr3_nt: TGTGCCAGCAGTGGGGACAGGGACACCGGGGAGCTGTTTTTT
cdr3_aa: CASSGDRDTGELFF

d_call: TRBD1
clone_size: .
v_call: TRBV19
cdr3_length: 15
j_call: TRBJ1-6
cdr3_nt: TGTGCCAGTAGTTTATCCGGGACAGCGAATTCACCCCTCCACTTT
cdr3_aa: CASSLSGTANSPLHF

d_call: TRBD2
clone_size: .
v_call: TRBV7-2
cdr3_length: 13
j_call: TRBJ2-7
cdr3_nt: TGTGCCAGCAGCTCACTCGGGGGACTAGCGCAGTACTTC
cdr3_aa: CASSSLGGLAQYF

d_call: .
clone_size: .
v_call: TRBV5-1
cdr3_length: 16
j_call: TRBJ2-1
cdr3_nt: TGCGCCAGCAGCCGCGACCCTCATCGGGAGATAAATGAGCAGTTCTTC
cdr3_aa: CASSRDPHREINEQFF

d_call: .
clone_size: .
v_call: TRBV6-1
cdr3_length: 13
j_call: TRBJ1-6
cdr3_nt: TGTGCCAGCAGTCCGGGAGAAAATTCACCCCTCCACTTT
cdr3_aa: CASSPGENSPLHF

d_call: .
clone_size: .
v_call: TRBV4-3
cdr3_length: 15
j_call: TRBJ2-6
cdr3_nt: TGCGCCAGCAGTCCCGGGTTTTCCGGGGCCAACGTCCTGACTTTC
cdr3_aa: CASSPGFSGANVLTF

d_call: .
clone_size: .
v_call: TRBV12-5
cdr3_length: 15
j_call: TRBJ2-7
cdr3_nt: TGTGCTAGTGGTGGCGGCCCTCTAGGGGCCTACGAGCAGTACTTC
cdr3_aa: CASGGGPLGAYEQYF

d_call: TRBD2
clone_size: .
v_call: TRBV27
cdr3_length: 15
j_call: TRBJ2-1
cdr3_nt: TGTGCCAGCAGTTTACTGGGGACTAACCACAATGAGCAGTTCTTC
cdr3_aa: CASSLLGTNHNEQFF

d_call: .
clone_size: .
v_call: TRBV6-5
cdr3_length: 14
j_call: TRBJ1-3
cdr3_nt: TGTGCCAGCAGTTATCGACCCTCTAGCAACACCATATATTTT
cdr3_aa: CASSYRPSSNTIYF

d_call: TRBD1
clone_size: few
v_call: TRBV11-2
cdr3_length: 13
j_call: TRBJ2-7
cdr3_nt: TGTGCCAGCAGCCTACAGGGGTCCTACGAGCAGTACTTC
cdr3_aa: CASSLQGSYEQYF

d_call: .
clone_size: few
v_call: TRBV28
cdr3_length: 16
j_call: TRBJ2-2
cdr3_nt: TGTGCCAGCCGGGGGGCCGGGACTCAAAACACCGGGGAGCTGTTTTTT
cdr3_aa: CASRGAGTQNTGELFF

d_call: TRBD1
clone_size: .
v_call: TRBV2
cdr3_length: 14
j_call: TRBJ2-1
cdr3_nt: TGTGCCAGCAGGGGGGACAGGGGACCCAATGAGCAGTTCTTC
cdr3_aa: CASRGDRGPNEQFF

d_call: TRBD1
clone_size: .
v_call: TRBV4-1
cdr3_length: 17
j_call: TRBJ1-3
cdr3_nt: TGCGCCAGCAGCCAAGTCCAGGGGGCCAGCTCTGGAAACACCATATATTTT
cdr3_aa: CASSQVQGASSGNTIYF

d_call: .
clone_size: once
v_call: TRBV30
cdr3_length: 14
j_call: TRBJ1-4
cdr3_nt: TGTGCCTGGAGGGGAGGCCTAACTAATGAAAAACTGTTTTTT
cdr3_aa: CAWRGGLTNEKLFF

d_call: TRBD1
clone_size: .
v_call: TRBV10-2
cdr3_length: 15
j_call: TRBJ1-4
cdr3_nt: TGCGCCAGCAGTGAGCCTCAGGGGGCTAATGAAAAACTGTTTTTT
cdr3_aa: CASSEPQGANEKLFF

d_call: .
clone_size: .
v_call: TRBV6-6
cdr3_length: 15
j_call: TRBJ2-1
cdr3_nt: TGTGCCAGCAGTCAGGGGGCGGGGGGGTACAATGAGCAGTTCTTC
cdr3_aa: CASSQGAGGYNEQFF

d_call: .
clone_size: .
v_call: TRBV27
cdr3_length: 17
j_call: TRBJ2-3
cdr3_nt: TGTGCCAGCAGTCGAAACAGGGTTCCCTCCCTCACAGATACGCAGTATTTT
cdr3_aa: CASSRNRVPSLTDTQYF

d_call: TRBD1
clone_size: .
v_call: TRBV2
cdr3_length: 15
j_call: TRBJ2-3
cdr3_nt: TGTGCCAGCAGTGGAATGGGACAGGGCACAGATACGCAGTATTTT
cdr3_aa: CASSGMGQGTDTQYF

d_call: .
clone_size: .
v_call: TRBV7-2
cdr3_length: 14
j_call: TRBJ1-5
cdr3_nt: TGTGCCAGCAGCTTAAGTTCGGTTACTCAGCCCCAGCATTTT
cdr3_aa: CASSLSSVTQPQHF

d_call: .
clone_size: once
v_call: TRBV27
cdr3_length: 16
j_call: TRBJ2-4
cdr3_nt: TGTGCCAGCAGTTCTACGCCGGACACGCTGCCGAACATTCAGTACTTC
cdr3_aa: CASSSTPDTLPNIQYF

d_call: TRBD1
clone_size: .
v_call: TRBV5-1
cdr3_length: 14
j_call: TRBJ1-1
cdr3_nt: TGCGCCAGCAGCCCTACAGGGGGTTCCACTGAAGCTTTCTTT
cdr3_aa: CASSPTGGSTEAFF

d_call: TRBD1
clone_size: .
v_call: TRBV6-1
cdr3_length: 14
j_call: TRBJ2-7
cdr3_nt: TGTGCCAGCAGTGCCGGGACAGGTTTCTACGAGCAGTACTTC
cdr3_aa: CASSAGTGFYEQYF

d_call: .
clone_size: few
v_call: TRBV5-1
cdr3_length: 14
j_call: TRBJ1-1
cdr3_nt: TGCGCCAGCAGCTTGGCAGGGGTTATCACTGAAGCTTTCTTT
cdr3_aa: CASSLAGVITEAFF

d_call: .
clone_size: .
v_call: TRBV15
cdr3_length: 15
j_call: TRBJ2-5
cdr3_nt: TGTGCCACCAGCAGAGATCCAGCGTTGGGAGAGACCCAGTACTTC
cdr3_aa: CATSRDPALGETQYF

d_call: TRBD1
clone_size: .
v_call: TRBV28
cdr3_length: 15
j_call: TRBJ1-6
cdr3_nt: TGTGCCAGCAGTGTCTCCTCAGGGGGGAATTCACCCCTCCACTTT
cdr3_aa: CASSVSSGGNSPLHF

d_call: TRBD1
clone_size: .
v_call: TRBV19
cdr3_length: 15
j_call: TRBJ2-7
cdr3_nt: TGTGCCAGTAGTAGCACAGGGGTTCGCGACTACGAGCAGTACTTC
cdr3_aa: CASSSTGVRDYEQYF

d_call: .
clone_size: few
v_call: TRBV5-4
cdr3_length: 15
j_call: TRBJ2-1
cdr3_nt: TGTGCCAGCAGCTTGTCTAGCAGTTCCTACAATGAGCAGTTCTTC
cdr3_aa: CASSLSSSSYNEQFF

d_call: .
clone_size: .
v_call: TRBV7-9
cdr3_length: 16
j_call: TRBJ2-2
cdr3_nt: TGTGCCAGCAGCAGCTCGAGACAGAGCAACACCGGGGAGCTGTTTTTT
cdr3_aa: CASSSSRQSNTGELFF